The T cell receptor (beta chain) under discussion was sequenced for a study of early T cells in non-severe SARS-CoV-2 infection. This clonotype was detected many times. Individually, cDNA molecules had unique molecular identifiers attached to them. TCRdb recomputed calls from the 5' RACE reads with MiXCR, one row per CDR3 protein. The sample has 25,000 to 35,000 distinct CDR3 sequences; 5.5% to 7% are singletons. The CDR3 is made up of 17 amino acids. Germline trimming cut 7 bases from V and 1 base from J; bases unmatched to any gene: 11. The germline V gene has CDR1 SGHVS and CDR2 FNYEAQ. This chain joins TRBV7-6 and TRBJ2-3, with TRBD2 matching 10 bases. The clonotype originates from an adult who was a healthcare worker with PCR-confirmed SARS-CoV-2 infection or an uninfected control (not recorded which). Sequenced material: whole blood. In DNA, the CDR3 is TGTGCCAGCACCCCGGTCTTCAGCGGGGGGGGCACAGATACGCAGTATTTT. It yields the protein CASTPVFSGGGTDTQYF.